This is a list of T cell receptor beta chains from one sample in a study of CD8+ T cells in alopecia areata. Generated by immunoSEQ multiplex PCR, the TCRdb table keeps only in-frame clones and is missing some. The table includes more than 150,000 clones, 51% detected once. The sequences come from CD8+ T cells sorted from blood, collected around week 54, from a patient treated with tofacitinib. All receptors come from a human donor with alopecia areata. CDR3s include the opening cysteine and the closing phenylalanine or tryptophan. Fields, in order: D gene, clone size, V gene, CDR3 length, J gene, CDR3 DNA, CDR3 protein. The D gene is left open where the match is weak. Expanded clones get a size class; other rows say once, few or many, or leave the size out.

>.|.|TRBV6-1|15|TRBJ1-6
TGTGCCAGCAGTGGGGACGGACTGTATAATTCACCCCTCCACTTT
CASSGDGLYNSPLHF
>.|.|TRBV7-2|15|TRBJ2-5
TGTGCCAGCAGCCCTTCGGGGGTCCGTGGAGAGACCCAGTACTTC
CASSPSGVRGETQYF
>.|few|TRBV4-1|14|TRBJ1-2
TGCGCCAGCAGCCAGGTCGCAGGGAACTATGGCTACACCTTC
CASSQVAGNYGYTF
>.|.|TRBV5-6|15|TRBJ2-7
TGTGCCAGCAGCTTGTACGCAGTAGCGGCCTACGAGCAGTACTTC
CASSLYAVAAYEQYF
>.|.|TRBV6-5|13|TRBJ2-2
TGTGCCAGCAGTTACTCCACAGTCGGGGAGCTGTTTTTT
CASSYSTVGELFF
>.|.|TRBV6-5|13|TRBJ2-7
TGTGCCAGCAGTTACCAGGGCCTCCACGAGCAGTACTTC
CASSYQGLHEQYF
>.|.|TRBV6-5|14|TRBJ1-5
TGTGCCAGCAGTTACCGCAGCTCGTATCAGCCCCAGCATTTT
CASSYRSSYQPQHF
>.|.|TRBV29-1|12|TRBJ2-1
TGCAGCGTTGAAGGGGGGTACAATGAGCAGTTCTTC
CSVEGGYNEQFF
>.|few|TRBV19|14|TRBJ1-1
TGTGCCAGTAGTAAGACACAACGACTAGGTGAAGCTTTCTTT
CASSKTQRLGEAFF
>.|few|TRBV5-1|14|TRBJ2-6
TGCGCCAGCAGCTTGGAGCCTGGGGCCAACGTCCTGACTTTC
CASSLEPGANVLTF
>.|few|TRBV29-1|13|TRBJ2-5
TGCAGCGTTTCCCAGACTTTCCAAGAGACCCAGTACTTC
CSVSQTFQETQYF
>.|.|TRBV7-9|17|TRBJ2-1
TGTGCCAGCAGCTCGCGCCTGGAAAAGGGGGACTACAATGAGCAGTTCTTC
CASSSRLEKGDYNEQFF
>.|.|TRBV19|15|TRBJ2-1
TGTGCCAGTAGTATAACGGTGGGGTTATACAATGAGCAGTTCTTC
CASSITVGLYNEQFF
>.|few|TRBV9|17|TRBJ2-4
TGTGCCAGCAGCGTAGGGGACTCGGGGGTCCGCCCACACATTCAGTACTTC
CASSVGDSGVRPHIQYF
>.|few|TRBV7-9|16|TRBJ2-3
TGTGCCAGCAGCCCATTCCGGGACAAGATCACAGATACGCAGTATTTT
CASSPFRDKITDTQYF
>TRBD1|once|TRBV15|15|TRBJ2-5
TGTGCCACCAGCAACCTAACAGGGGGCCACGAGACCCAGTACTTC
CATSNLTGGHETQYF
>TRBD1|.|TRBV4-1|16|TRBJ2-7
TGCGCCAGCAGCCAAGATGGGGCCAGGGGGTCGGACGAGCAGTACTTC
CASSQDGARGSDEQYF
>.|few|TRBV6-5|13|TRBJ1-1
TGTGCCAGCAGCCGCAAGGTTGAGACTGAAGCTTTCTTT
CASSRKVETEAFF
>.|.|TRBV6-5|14|TRBJ2-7
TGTGCCAGCAGTTACGTTAAAGGAGGGTACGAGCAGTACTTC
CASSYVKGGYEQYF
>TRBD1|few|TRBV7-2|13|TRBJ1-5
TGTGCCAGCAGCTGGGACAGGGATCAGCCCCAGCATTTT
CASSWDRDQPQHF
>.|.|TRBV30|12|TRBJ2-7
TGTGCCTGGAATCCTGATTCCTACGAGCAGTACTTC
CAWNPDSYEQYF
>.|.|TRBV5-6|15|TRBJ2-5
TGTGCCAGCAGCTTGGGGCTCGCAGGGCAAGAGACCCAGTACTTC
CASSLGLAGQETQYF
>TRBD1|few|TRBV29-1|15|TRBJ1-1
TGCAGCGTTGAAGATCCTCTTCAGGGGGGCACTGAAGCTTTCTTT
CSVEDPLQGGTEAFF
>TRBD2|once|TRBV5-1|16|TRBJ2-1
TGCGCCAGCAGCTTGTGGGACGGGGGGACCTACAATGAGCAGTTCTTC
CASSLWDGGTYNEQFF
>TRBD1|.|TRBV27|14|TRBJ1-2
TGTGCCAGCAGTTTAGCGGGACAGGGATATGGCTACACCTTC
CASSLAGQGYGYTF
>.|.|TRBV29-1|10|TRBJ2-5
TGCAGCGTGACCCAAGGGACCCAGTACTTC
CSVTQGTQYF